These 11 T cell receptor beta chains share one sample of origin, sequenced in a study of identical twins. TCRdb recomputed calls from the 5' RACE reads with MiXCR, one row per CDR3 protein. Of 1.5 million to 2 million distinct CDR3 sequences in the sample, about 30% were seen once. The sample comprised cord blood. The receptors derive from a newborn girl in good health.

This clonotype came up a few times. The rearrangement joins TRBV20-1 to TRBJ2-7, with 11 bases identical to TRBD2. CDR3 length: 12 amino acids. Per the germline V gene, CDR1 is DFQATT and CDR2 is SNEGSKA (reference sequence). V gave up 6 bases and J gave up 7 bases; unmatched junction bases: 5. CDR3 sequence: CSAPSGGLEQYF. As DNA, the CDR3 is TGCAGTGCCCCTAGCGGGGGGCTTGAGCAGTACTTC.

This clonotype was observed a handful of times. The CDR3 region is CASSLPPLYGYTF. CDR3 nucleotides: TGTGCCAGCAGTTTGCCACCTTTGTATGGCTACACCTTC. The chain combines TRBV28 with TRBJ1-2, with no clear D. The germline gives CDR1 MDHEN, CDR2 SYDVKM. This CDR3 is built from 13 residues. With 3 bases removed from V and 5 bases from J, the gap between germline ends came to 10 bases.

This clonotype came up a few times. The chain couples TRBV28 to TRBJ2-1; D is possibly TRBD1 or TRBD2 (5 bases each). The V end was cut by 2 bases, the J end by 2 bases, with 10 bases between. CDR1 is MDHEN and CDR2 is SYDVKM in the germline V gene. The CDR3 totals 15 residues. CDR3 coding DNA: TGTGCCAGCAGTTTACTCGGGACGCCCTACAATGAGCAGTTCTTC. This codes for CASSLLGTPYNEQFF. Supplemented by reference TRBV28 and TRBJ2-1, the full variable domain reads DVKVTQSSRYLVKRTGEKVFLECVQDMDHENMFWYRQDPGLGLRLIYFSYDVKMKEKGDIPEGYSVSREKKERFSLILESASTNQTSMYLCASSLLGTPYNEQFFGPGTRLTVL.

Note on this clonotype: The junction and the germline gene differ at one end; a read error may be behind it. J is TRBJ1-2 and V is TRBV18; the D gene is possibly TRBD1 (5 bases). CDR1 and CDR2 from the germline V gene are KGHSH and LQKENI. The CDR3 consists of 13 residues. The CDR3 bases are TGTGCCGGCTCACCGGGCAGGGACTATGGCTACACCTTC. Protein product: CAGSPGRDYGYTF. The whole variable domain, remainder taken from reference TRBV18 and TRBJ1-2, is NAGVMQNPRHLVRRRGQEARLRCSPMKGHSHVYWYRQLPEEGLKFMVYLQKENIIDESGMPKERFSAEFPKEGPSILRIQQVVRGDSAAYFCAGSPGRDYGYTFGSGTRLTVV.

The rearrangement joins TRBV10-3 to TRBJ2-3; 9 bases align to TRBD2. CDR3 length equals 15 residues. The V and J ends lost 0 bases and 6 bases, in that order; junction bases with no gene match: 4. The germline gives CDR1 ENHRY, CDR2 SYGVKD. The CDR3 sequence: CAISESAAGGDTQYF. The CDR3 nucleotides read TGTGCCATCAGTGAGTCGGCAGCGGGAGGCGATACGCAGTATTTT.

The rearrangement links TRBV20-1 to TRBJ1-1; D unclear. The CDR3 is made up of 14 amino acids. V gave up 6 bases and J gave up 0 bases, with 14 bases separating them. Germline CDR1 is DFQATT and CDR2 is SNEGSKA (reference sequence). The CDR3: CSAEVRPMNTEAFF. CDR3 sequence (DNA): TGCAGTGCGGAGGTACGGCCCATGAACACTGAAGCTTTCTTT.

This clonotype was recorded a few times. The rearrangement links TRBV20-1 to TRBJ1-4, with TRBD1 matching over 8 bases. This CDR3 is built from 15 residues. J was trimmed by 7 bases and V by 0 bases; bases with no gene match: 7. The germline gives CDR1 DFQATT, CDR2 SNEGSKA (reference sequence). The CDR3 sequence is CSARDGTGSIEKLFF. CDR3 nucleotides: TGCAGTGCTAGAGATGGGACAGGATCTATTGAAAAACTGTTTTTT.

With respect to this clonotype: One end of the junction varies from germline; a read error may be responsible. This sequence joins TRBV27 and TRBJ1-4, with 7 bases lining up with TRBD1. Germline CDR1 is MNHEY and CDR2 is SMNVEV (reference sequence). CDR3 length equals 14 residues. The CDR3 is CVSTTGQIRGKLFF. Here the CDR3 DNA reads TGTGTCAGCACCACGGGACAGATAAGGGGAAAACTGTTTTTT. The variable domain in full, with the rest retrieved from reference TRBV27 and TRBJ1-4, is EAQVTQNPRYLITVTGKKLTVTCSQNMNHEYMSWYRQDPGLGLRQIYYSMNVEVTDKGDVPEGYKVSRKEKRNFPLILESPSPNQTSLYFCVSTTGQIRGKLFFGSGTQLSVL.

The chain recombines TRBV6-5 with TRBJ2-1; a weak D match, TRBD2 (6 bases). Between the trimmed V and J ends, which lost 8 bases and 9 bases, there was a span of 23 bases. Germline values: CDR1 MNHEY, CDR2 SVGAGI. The CDR3 has 15 residues. The CDR3: CASRLLGLQSSEQFF. In DNA form, the CDR3 reads TGTGCCAGCCGCCTTCTTGGACTACAGTCCAGTGAGCAGTTCTTC.

The CDR3 is CSLSGGPSSYNEQFF. Here the CDR3 DNA reads TGCAGTCTAAGCGGGGGGCCGAGCTCCTACAATGAGCAGTTCTTC. V gene TRBV20-1 combines with J gene TRBJ2-1, with 9 bases that match TRBD2. J lost 0 bases, V lost 8 bases, and 8 bases had no gene match. Germline values: CDR1 DFQATT, CDR2 SNEGSKA (reference sequence). CDR3 size: 15 residues.

The chain employs TRBV5-1 and TRBJ1-2; D not certain. V was shortened by 4 bases and J by 3 bases, with 19 bases between the two germline ends. This CDR3 has 16 amino acids. Germline V gene sequence: CDR1 SGHRS, CDR2 YFSETQ. In DNA form, the CDR3 reads TGCGCCAGCAGCGGCGGGGTACAGCGCCGGGACTATGGCTACACCTTC. Amino acids: CASSGGVQRRDYGYTF.